This TCR beta chain was captured by sequencing in a study of shared clonotypes between healthy human individuals. CD8 memory fractions consisted of CD45RO+ and CCR7-negative CD45RA+ TemRA cells together. Notes on this clone: Its antigen remains unknown. Distinct nucleotide sequences in the sample also encode this CDR3.

The method was immunoSEQ multiplex PCR; TCRdb's version includes in-frame clones alone and lacks a portion of them. The table has roughly 700,000 clones, 90% seen once. Findings and caveats of the study: Shared across a handful of donors were 5% to 6% of the naive CD4 clonotypes. Generation probabilities of non-shared clonotypes were lower (relative to those shared by all four donors). Sequencing depth was expected to affect clonotype sharing among donors.

What was sequenced was memory CD8+ T cells from PBMCs. As for subset: CD45RO+ cells pooled with CCR7-negative TemRA cells. This TCR was sampled from a man aged 18 to 29 in good health. Some clones in this sample may be carry-over from other donors' samples.

DNA of the CDR3: TGCGCCAGCAGCCAAGTTGGGGCGGGCGGCTACACCTTC. This encodes CASSQVGAGGYTF. The rearrangement links TRBV4-1 to TRBJ1-2, with D maybe TRBD1 (5 bases). CDR1 is MGHRA, CDR2 YSYEKL, per germline. V dropped 1 base and J dropped 8 bases, with 11 bases sitting between them. CDR3 length equals 13 residues.